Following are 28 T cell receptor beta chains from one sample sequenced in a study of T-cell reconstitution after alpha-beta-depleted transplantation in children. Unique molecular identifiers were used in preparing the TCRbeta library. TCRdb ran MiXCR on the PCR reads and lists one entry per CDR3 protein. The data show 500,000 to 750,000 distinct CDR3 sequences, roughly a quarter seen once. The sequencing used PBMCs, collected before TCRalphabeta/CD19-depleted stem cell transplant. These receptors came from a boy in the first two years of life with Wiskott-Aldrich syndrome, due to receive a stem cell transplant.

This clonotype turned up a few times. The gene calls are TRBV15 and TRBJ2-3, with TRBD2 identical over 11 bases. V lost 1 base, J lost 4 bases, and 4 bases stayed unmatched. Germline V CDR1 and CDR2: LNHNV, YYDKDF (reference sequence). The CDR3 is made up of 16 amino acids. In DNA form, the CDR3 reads TGTGCCACCAGCAGAGCACTAGCGGGAGCCGCAGATACGCAGTATTTT. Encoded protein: CATSRALAGAADTQYF.

CDR3: CASSRAWDSLGSGYTF. CDR3 nucleotides: TGCGCCAGCAGCCGCGCATGGGACAGCCTAGGGAGCGGCTACACCTTC. The V gene is TRBV5-1, the J gene TRBJ1-2; 7 nucleotides match TRBD1. Germline trimming cut 4 bases from V and 8 bases from J; bases unmatched to any gene: 17. This CDR3 is 16 amino acids long. The germline V gene encodes CDR1 SGHRS and CDR2 YFSETQ. Full variable domain (remainder filled in from reference TRBV5-1 and TRBJ1-2): KAGVTQTPRYLIKTRGQQVTLSCSPISGHRSVSWYQQTPGQGLQFLFEYFSETQRNKGNFPGRFSGRQFSNSRSEMNVSTLELGDSALYLCASSRAWDSLGSGYTFGSGTRLTVV.

The CDR3: CASSLGLDYQETQYF. CDR3 sequence (DNA): TGCGCCAGCAGCTTGGGTCTGGACTACCAAGAGACCCAGTACTTC. The J gene is TRBJ2-5, the V gene TRBV5-1; tentatively, D is TRBD2 (5 bases). The CDR3 is 15 residues long. The germline V and J ends were trimmed by 0 bases and 0 bases, with 9 bases remaining between them. The germline gives CDR1 SGHRS, CDR2 YFSETQ.

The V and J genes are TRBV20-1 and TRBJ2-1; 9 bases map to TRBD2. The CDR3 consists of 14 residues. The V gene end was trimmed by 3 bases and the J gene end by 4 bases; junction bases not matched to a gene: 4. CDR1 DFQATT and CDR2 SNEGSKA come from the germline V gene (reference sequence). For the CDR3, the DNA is TGCAGTGCTAGGAGTCTAGCGGGATACAATGAGCAGTTCTTC. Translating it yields CSARSLAGYNEQFF.

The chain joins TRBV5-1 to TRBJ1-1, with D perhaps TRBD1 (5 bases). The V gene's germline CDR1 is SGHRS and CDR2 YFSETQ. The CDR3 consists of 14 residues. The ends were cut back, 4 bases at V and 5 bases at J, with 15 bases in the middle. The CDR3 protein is CASSPAGTWTEAFF. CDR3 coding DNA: TGCGCCAGCAGCCCGGCGGGGACTTGGACTGAAGCTTTCTTT.

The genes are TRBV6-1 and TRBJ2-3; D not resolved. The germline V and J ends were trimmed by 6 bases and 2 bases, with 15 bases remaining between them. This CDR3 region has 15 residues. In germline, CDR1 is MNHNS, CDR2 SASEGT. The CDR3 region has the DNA TGTGCCAGCAGCCCGGGTCAGTGGCTCACAGATACGCAGTATTTT. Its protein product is CASSPGQWLTDTQYF.

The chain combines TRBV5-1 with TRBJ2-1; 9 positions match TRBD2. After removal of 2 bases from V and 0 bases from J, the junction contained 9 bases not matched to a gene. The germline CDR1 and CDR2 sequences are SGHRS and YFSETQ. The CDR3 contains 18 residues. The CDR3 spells CASSFRSAGGISYNEQFF. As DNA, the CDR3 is TGCGCCAGCAGCTTCCGATCGGCGGGAGGGATCTCCTACAATGAGCAGTTCTTC.

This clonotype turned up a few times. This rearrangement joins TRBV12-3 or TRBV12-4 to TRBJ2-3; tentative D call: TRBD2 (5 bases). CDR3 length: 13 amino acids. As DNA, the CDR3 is TGTGCAAGCCAAGGCGGGAGCACAGATACGCAGTATTTT. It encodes CASQGGSTDTQYF.

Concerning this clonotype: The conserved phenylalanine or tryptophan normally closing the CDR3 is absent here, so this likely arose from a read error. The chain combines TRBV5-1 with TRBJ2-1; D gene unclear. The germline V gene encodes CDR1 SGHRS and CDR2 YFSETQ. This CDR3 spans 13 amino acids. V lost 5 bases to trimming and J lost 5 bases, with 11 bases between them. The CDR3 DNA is TGCGCCAGCAGTAAGGTACGCCACAATGAGCAGTTCTTA. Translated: CASSKVRHNEQFL.

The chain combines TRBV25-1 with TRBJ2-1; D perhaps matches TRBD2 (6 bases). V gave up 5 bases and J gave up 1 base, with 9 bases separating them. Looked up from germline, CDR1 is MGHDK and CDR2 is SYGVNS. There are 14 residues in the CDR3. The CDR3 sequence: CASSRRVSYNEQFF. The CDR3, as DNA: TGTGCCAGCAGTAGGAGGGTATCCTACAATGAGCAGTTCTTC.

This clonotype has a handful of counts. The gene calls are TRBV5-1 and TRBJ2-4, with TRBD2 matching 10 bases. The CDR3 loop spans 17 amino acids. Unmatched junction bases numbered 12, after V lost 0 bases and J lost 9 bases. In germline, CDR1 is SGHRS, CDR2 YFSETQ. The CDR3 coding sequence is TGCGCCAGCAGCTTGGGAGCGGGAGGGCCCCGGCCGGGCATTCAGTACTTC. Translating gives CASSLGAGGPRPGIQYF.

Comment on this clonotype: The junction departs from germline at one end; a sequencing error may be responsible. CDR3 nucleotide sequence: TGTGCCAGCAGCCTGGGGACGATAGAGATCCAGTACTTC. As protein: CASSLGTIEIQYF. The chain couples TRBV7-2 to TRBJ2-5; D may correspond to TRBD1 or TRBD2 (5 bases each). The germline CDR1 and CDR2 sequences are SGHTA and FQGNSA. CDR3 length equals 13 residues.

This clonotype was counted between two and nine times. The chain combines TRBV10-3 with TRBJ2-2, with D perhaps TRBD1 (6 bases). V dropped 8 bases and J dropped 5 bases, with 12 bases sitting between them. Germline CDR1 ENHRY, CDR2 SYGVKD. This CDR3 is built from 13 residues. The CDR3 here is CAIAGARTGELFF. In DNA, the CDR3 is TGTGCCATCGCAGGGGCGAGAACCGGGGAGCTGTTTTTT.

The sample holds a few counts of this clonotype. The DNA for the CDR3 is TGTGCCAGCAGTGAACCAATAGCGGGAGGGTTCGATGAGCAGTTCTTC. Residues: CASSEPIAGGFDEQFF. V gene TRBV25-1 combines with J gene TRBJ2-1; 11 positions match TRBD2. This CDR3 region has 16 residues. V lost 2 bases to trimming and J lost 8 bases; unmatched junction nucleotides: 8. Germline assignment: CDR1 MGHDK and CDR2 SYGVNS.

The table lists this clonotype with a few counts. The CDR3 bases are TGTGCCAGCTCACCACAGGATTCAGATACGCAGTATTTT. It is translated as CASSPQDSDTQYF. The chain employs TRBV18 and TRBJ2-3; D gene uncertain. Germline V gene lookup returns CDR1 KGHSH and CDR2 LQKENI. This CDR3 region has 13 residues. Between the trimmed V and J ends, which lost 1 base and 4 bases, there was a span of 6 bases.

CDR3 nucleotides: TGTGCCAGCAGTTTAACAGACGGGAAAGAGACCCAGTACTTC. It encodes CASSLTDGKETQYF. The chain links TRBV12-3 or TRBV12-4 to TRBJ2-5, with a possible D match to TRBD2 (5 bases). The germline V and J ends were trimmed by 2 bases and 3 bases, with 10 bases remaining between them. This CDR3 is 14 amino acids long.

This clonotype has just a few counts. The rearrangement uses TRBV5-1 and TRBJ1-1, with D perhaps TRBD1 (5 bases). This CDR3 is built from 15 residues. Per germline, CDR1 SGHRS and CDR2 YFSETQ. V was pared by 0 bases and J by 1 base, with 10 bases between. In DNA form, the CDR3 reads TGCGCCAGCAGCTTGGGGGGACGCGGGAACACTGAAGCTTTCTTT. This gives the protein CASSLGGRGNTEAFF. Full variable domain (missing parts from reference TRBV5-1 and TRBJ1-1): KAGVTQTPRYLIKTRGQQVTLSCSPISGHRSVSWYQQTPGQGLQFLFEYFSETQRNKGNFPGRFSGRQFSNSRSEMNVSTLELGDSALYLCASSLGGRGNTEAFFGQGTRLTVV.

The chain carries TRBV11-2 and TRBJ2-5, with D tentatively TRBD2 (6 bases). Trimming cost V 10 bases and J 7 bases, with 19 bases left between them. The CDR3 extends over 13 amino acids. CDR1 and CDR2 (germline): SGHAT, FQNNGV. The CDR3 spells CATRTPSVVTQYF. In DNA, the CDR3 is TGTGCCACCAGAACCCCTAGCGTTGTGACCCAGTACTTC.

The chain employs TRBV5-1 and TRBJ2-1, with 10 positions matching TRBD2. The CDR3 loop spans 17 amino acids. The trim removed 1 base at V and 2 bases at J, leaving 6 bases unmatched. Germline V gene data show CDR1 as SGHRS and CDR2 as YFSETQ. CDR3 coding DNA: TGCGCCAGCAGCTTGAGAGCGGGAGGGCCCACCTACAATGAGCAGTTCTTC. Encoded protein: CASSLRAGGPTYNEQFF. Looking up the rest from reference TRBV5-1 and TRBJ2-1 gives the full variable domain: KAGVTQTPRYLIKTRGQQVTLSCSPISGHRSVSWYQQTPGQGLQFLFEYFSETQRNKGNFPGRFSGRQFSNSRSEMNVSTLELGDSALYLCASSLRAGGPTYNEQFFGPGTRLTVL.

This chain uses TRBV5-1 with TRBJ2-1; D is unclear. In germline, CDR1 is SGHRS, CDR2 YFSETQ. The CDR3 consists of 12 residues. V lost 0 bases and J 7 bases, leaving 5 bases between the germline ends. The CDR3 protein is CASSLAWNEQFF. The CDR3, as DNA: TGCGCCAGCAGCTTGGCGTGGAATGAGCAGTTCTTC.

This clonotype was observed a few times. The CDR3 loop is CASSLQSGGTQYF. As DNA, the CDR3 is TGTGCCAGCAGTTTACAGTCCGGAGGGACCCAGTACTTC. The V gene is TRBV12-3 or TRBV12-4, the J gene TRBJ2-5; weak D call: TRBD2 (5 bases). This CDR3 has 13 residues. Deletions cut 2 bases from V and 7 bases from J, with 11 bases between.

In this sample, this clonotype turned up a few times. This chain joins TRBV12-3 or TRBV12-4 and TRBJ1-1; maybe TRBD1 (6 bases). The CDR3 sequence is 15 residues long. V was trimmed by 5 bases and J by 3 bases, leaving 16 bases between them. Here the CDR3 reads CASSPGTPLYTEAFF. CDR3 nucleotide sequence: TGTGCCAGCAGTCCCGGGACACCCCTCTACACTGAAGCTTTCTTT.

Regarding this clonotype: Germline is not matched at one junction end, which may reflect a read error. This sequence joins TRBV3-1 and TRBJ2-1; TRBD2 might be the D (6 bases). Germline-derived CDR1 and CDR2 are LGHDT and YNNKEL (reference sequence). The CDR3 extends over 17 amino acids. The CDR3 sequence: CASSKEPGLPSYNEQFF. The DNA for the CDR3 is TGTGCCAGCAGCAAAGAACCGGGACTCCCATCCTACAATGAGCAGTTCTTC.

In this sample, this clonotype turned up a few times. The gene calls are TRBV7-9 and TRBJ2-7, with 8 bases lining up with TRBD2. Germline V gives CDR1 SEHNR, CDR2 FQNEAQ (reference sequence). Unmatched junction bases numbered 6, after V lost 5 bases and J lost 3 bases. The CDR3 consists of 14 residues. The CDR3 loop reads CASSRPGLGYEQYF. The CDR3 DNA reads TGTGCCAGCAGCCGTCCGGGACTAGGCTACGAGCAGTACTTC.

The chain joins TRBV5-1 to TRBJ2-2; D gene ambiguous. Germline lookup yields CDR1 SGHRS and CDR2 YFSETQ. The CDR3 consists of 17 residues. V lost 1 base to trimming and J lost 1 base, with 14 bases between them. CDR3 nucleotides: TGCGCCAGCAGCTTGTCGGCCCGTATCGGGAACACCGGGGAGCTGTTTTTT. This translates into CASSLSARIGNTGELFF.

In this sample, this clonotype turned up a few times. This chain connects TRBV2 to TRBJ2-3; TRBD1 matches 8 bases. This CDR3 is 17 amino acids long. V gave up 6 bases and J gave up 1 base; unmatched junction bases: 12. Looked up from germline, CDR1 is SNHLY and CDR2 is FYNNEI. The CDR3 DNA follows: TGTGCCAGCAGCGAGCCAGGGGGCCTGGCAGGCACAGATACGCAGTATTTT. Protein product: CASSEPGGLAGTDTQYF.

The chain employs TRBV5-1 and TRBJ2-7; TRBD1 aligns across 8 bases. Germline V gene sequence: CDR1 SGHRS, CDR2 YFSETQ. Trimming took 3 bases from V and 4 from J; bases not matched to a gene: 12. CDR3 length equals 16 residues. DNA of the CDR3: TGCGCCAGCAGCTCCAGGGACAGGAACGATCCATACGAGCAGTACTTC. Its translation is CASSSRDRNDPYEQYF.

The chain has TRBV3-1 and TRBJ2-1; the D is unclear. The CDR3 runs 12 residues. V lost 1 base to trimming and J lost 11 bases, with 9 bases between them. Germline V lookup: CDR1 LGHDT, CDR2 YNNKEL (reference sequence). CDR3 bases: TGTGCCAGCAGCCAAGGAAGGACCAAGCAGTTCTTC. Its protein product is CASSQGRTKQFF.